The clone carrying this T cell receptor beta chain has more than one count but fewer than ten. The antigen is undetermined. With constant-segment primers, 5'RACE yielded cDNA libraries of TCR alpha and TCR beta that carried sample barcodes and UMIs. TCRdb re-derived calls from the 5' RACE reads in MiXCR, one entry per CDR3 protein. The repertoire holds 140,000 to 150,000 distinct CDR3 sequences, roughly a quarter seen once, with roughly 25% in the top ten. The data stem from a study of T-cell memory formation after mild COVID-19. Findings and limits, study-wide: That cross-reactive memory joined was suggested by some responding clones appearing in pre-infection memory. Second-wave clones peaking on day 37 lacked confirmed SARS-CoV-2 specificity.

The V gene end was trimmed by 7 bases and the J gene end by 4 bases; junction bases not matched to a gene: 1. The CDR3 spans 11 residues. Germline assignment: CDR1 SQVTM and CDR2 ANQGSEA. The rearrangement links TRBV29-1 to TRBJ2-7, with 10 bases lining up with TRBD2. This TCR was sampled from an adult woman who had mild COVID-19 (a few samples of this study predate the infection). Cell type and time point are not known. The sample was PBMCs or a T cell subset sorted from them (not recorded which). CDR3 sequence reads: CSGTSGYEQYF. In DNA, the CDR3 is TGCAGCGGGACTAGCGGTTACGAGCAGTACTTC.